This entry features one T cell receptor beta chain sequence. The clone's antigen remains unknown. No qualities accompany the bases; no much larger clone lies one base away. The data were obtained in a study of blood T cell repertoires in COVID-19 (dated by TCRdb to about 2020). Describing the broader study: Samples from collaborators originated in the United States, Italy and Spain and spanned both the acute and convalescent phases of COVID-19. The samples were drawn from two sources: the first 160 participants of the ongoing ImmuneRACE study, and 950 to 1,500 subjects contributed by 6 global collaborators. Subjects who had been exposed to COVID-19, were actively infected with it, or had recovered from it provided the deeply sampled blood TCRbeta repertoires that made up the dataset. Where available, HLA class I and class II types were taken from metadata supplied by the sample provider and were not determined by assay-based typing. The prospective study material was composed of cDNA or gDNA derived from T cells, B-cell-depleted T cells, or PBMCs. A freely available public database, intended as a resource for researchers studying the immune response to SARS-CoV-2, is where the repertoires were released. The sample metadata nearly always contained a de-identified subject ID, COVID-19 status, age in years and sex.

The CDR3 spans 20 residues, from the cysteine through the phenylalanine. CDR3 DNA is the only sequence kept; it has 60 bases, read in frame from the first base. The immunoSEQ Assay, a bias-controlled multiplex PCR, was used to amplify TCRbeta CDR3 regions from genomic DNA. For the original study's pipeline: The number of nucleated cells in each sample was estimated from the amplification of reference gene primers within the assay. To quantify the absolute abundance of each unique TCRbeta CDR3 rearrangement, sequence reads were collapsed and filtered. For each sample, productive Simpson clonality was calculated by taking the square root of Simpson's diversity index across productive rearrangements. In TCRdb, the immuneACCESS table is reduced to in-frame sequences with V and J assigned. These tables do not hold every clone; where another copy was compared, an unresolved V gene accounts for under half, and the others remain unexplained. For V, J and clone size, that table is used; D and trimming come from the DNA. The sample profile shows 250,000 to 400,000 clones; 90% of them were found once. Roughly 2.8% of the sample goes to the ten largest clones.

Overall results and qualifications from the work: Clinical and demographic metadata were provided uncurated, with the amount varying by source and participant.

One collaborating source in Seattle enrolled patients during active infection and followed them longitudinally through the course of disease. Each collaborating institution followed its own protocols to collect whole blood in K2EDTA tubes. For TCRbeta analysis, collaborators shipped samples in one of three forms: frozen whole blood, isolated PBMCs, or DNA extracted from either of those sample types. The receptor comes from a woman in her 30s with COVID-19, enrolled during active disease. The receptor chain draws on TRBV21-1 and TRBJ1-1; the D segment call TRBD1 is taken from the table without a DNA check. TRBV21-1 is reported as a pseudogene. Material for sequencing was peripheral blood. The CDR3 region has the sequence CASRIKRQGALPGMNTEAFF. The DNA sequence reads TGTGCCAGCAGAATTAAAAGGCAGGGGGCCCTTCCAGGTATGAACACTGAAGCTTTCTTT.